One T cell receptor beta chain is described in this entry. Antigen unknown. Repertoires were generated with immunoSEQ multiplex PCR, while TCRdb's copy carries only in-frame clones and drops some. The sample has about 69,000 clones; around nine tenths are singletons. V was pared by 0 bases and J by 11 bases, with 11 bases between. In germline, CDR1 is GTSNPN, CDR2 SVGIG (reference sequence). CDR3 length equals 13 residues. The sample belongs to a study of a mutant IDH1 vaccine in newly diagnosed glioma. As to time point: week 35, safety follow-up. The vaccine gave 300 ug of a 20-mer mutant IDH1 peptide subcutaneously per dose.

This specimen consisted of PBMCs, obtained from a glioma patient whose treatment included an IDH1 peptide vaccine. This receptor was identified in a man aged 25 to 40 with glioma. The V and J genes are TRBV30 and TRBJ1-6; D is unclear. DNA for the CDR3: TGTGCCTGGAGTGTACGCGGTCCGGCACCCCTCCACTTT. This gives the protein CAWSVRGPAPLHF.